Following are 21 T cell receptor beta chains from one sample sequenced in a study of blood T cell repertoires in COVID-19. Assay used: immunoSEQ multiplex PCR; TCRdb lists only in-frame clones, some missing. The top ten hold 9.5% to 12% of the sample, which has about 140,000 clones, around 90% seen once. Sequencing used peripheral blood. The receptors derive from a woman older than 75 with acute or convalescent COVID-19.

The CDR3 loop reads CASSYGWVTANYGYTF. In DNA form, the CDR3 reads TGTGCCAGCAGTTACGGTTGGGTCACAGCTAACTATGGCTACACCTTC. V usage is TRBV6-6 and J usage is TRBJ1-2; D is ambiguous. Germline V gene data show CDR1 as MNHNY and CDR2 as SVGAGI (reference sequence). Trimming pared 2 bases from V and 0 bases from J, leaving 13 bases between. The CDR3 has 16 residues.

V gene TRBV7-2 combines with J gene TRBJ1-5; 8 positions agree with TRBD1. V shed 6 bases, J shed 6 bases, and the junction held 7 bases outside the gene matches. The CDR3 is made up of 14 amino acids. CDR1 SGHTA and CDR2 FQGNSA come from the germline V gene. The CDR3 reads CASRQTGEGQPQHF. DNA of the CDR3: TGTGCCAGCAGACAGACAGGGGAGGGTCAGCCCCAGCATTTT.

This chain joins TRBV5-6 and TRBJ2-2; 8 bases are shared with TRBD1. The CDR3 spans 16 residues. The germline V gene encodes CDR1 SGHDT and CDR2 YYEEEE. With 1 base clipped from V and 4 bases from J, the junction kept 6 bases outside the gene matches. The CDR3 DNA follows: TGTGCCAGCAGCTTGTTTGGACAGGGACTCACCGGGGAGCTGTTTTTT. It is translated as CASSLFGQGLTGELFF.

The genes are TRBV2 and TRBJ2-1, with D perhaps TRBD1 (6 bases). Germline CDR1 reads SNHLY; CDR2 reads FYNNEI. V was clipped by 7 bases and J by 5 bases, with 12 bases between them. This CDR3 is 13 amino acids long. CDR3 nucleotides: TGTGCCAGCACCGCGGACAGAAACAATGAGCAGTTCTTC. Encoded protein: CASTADRNNEQFF. Full variable domain (rest looked up from reference TRBV2 and TRBJ2-1): EPEVTQTPSHQVTQMGQEVILRCVPISNHLYFYWYRQILGQKVEFLVSFYNNEISEKSEIFDDQFSVERPDGSNFTLKIRSTKLEDSAMYFCASTADRNNEQFFGPGTRLTVL.

This sequence joins TRBV7-2 and TRBJ2-1; 10 bases line up with TRBD1. The CDR3 consists of 17 residues. Germline trimming cut 1 base from V and 3 bases from J; bases unmatched to any gene: 6. CDR1 is SGHTA and CDR2 is FQGNSA in the germline V gene. CDR3 DNA sequence: TGTGCCAGCAGCTTAGTGGCTCGGACAGGGGGCTACAATGAGCAGTTCTTC. This encodes CASSLVARTGGYNEQFF. The full variable domain, with the rest looked up from reference TRBV7-2 and TRBJ2-1, is GAGVSQSPSNKVTEKGKDVELRCDPISGHTALYWYRQSLGQGLEFLIYFQGNSAPDKSGLPSDRFSAERTGGSVSTLTIQRTQQEDSAVYLCASSLVARTGGYNEQFFGPGTRLTVL.

The chain is built from TRBV6-5 and TRBJ2-2, with D uncertain. V gave up 0 bases and J gave up 1 base, with 3 bases separating them. Germline V lookup: CDR1 MNHEY, CDR2 SVGAGI. The CDR3 runs to 14 residues. CDR3 DNA: TGTGCCAGCAGTTACTCCGTGAACACCGGGGAGCTGTTTTTT. Translating it yields CASSYSVNTGELFF.

This clone has only a few counts. The chain has TRBV30 and TRBJ1-3; D is unresolved. CDR3 size: 14 residues. Germline CDR1 and CDR2: GTSNPN and SVGIG (reference sequence). Trimming took off 5 bases at V and 3 bases at J, with 14 bases between the two ends. CDR3 loop: CAWSGQALGNTIYF. The CDR3, as DNA: TGTGCCTGGTCCGGCCAGGCCCTTGGAAACACCATATATTTT.

CDR3 coding DNA: TGTGCCAGCAGCCAGACAGGTGCCTATGGCTACACCTTC. It codes for CASSQTGAYGYTF. The chain links TRBV5-4 to TRBJ1-2; tentative D call: TRBD1 (6 bases). The V end was cut by 4 bases, the J end by 4 bases, with 11 bases between. The CDR3 consists of 13 residues. From germline, CDR1 is SGHNT and CDR2 YYREEE (reference sequence).

CDR3 amino acids: CASSLVRDRGDKNTEAFF. In nucleotides, the CDR3 is TGCGCCAGCAGCTTGGTGCGGGACAGGGGAGATAAGAACACTGAAGCTTTCTTT. The rearrangement joins TRBV5-1 to TRBJ1-1; 10 bases fit TRBD1. The trim removed 0 bases at V and 1 base at J, leaving 9 bases unmatched. The germline V gene encodes CDR1 SGHRS and CDR2 YFSETQ. CDR3 length: 18 residues.

This chain links TRBV27 with TRBJ1-5, with D unresolved. CDR1 and CDR2 (germline): MNHEY, SMNVEV (reference sequence). The CDR3 length is 15 residues. V lost 7 bases and J 1 base, leaving 14 bases between the germline ends. CDR3 region: CASTTGVGSNQPQHF. CDR3 DNA: TGTGCCAGCACCACGGGAGTCGGGAGCAATCAGCCCCAGCATTTT.

J is TRBJ1-2 and V is TRBV5-5, with TRBD1 identical over 7 bases. The CDR3 loop spans 14 amino acids. Germline CDR1 SGHKS, CDR2 YYEKEE (reference sequence). Trimming cost V 0 bases and J 7 bases; bases outside gene matches: 6. The CDR3 loop is CASSLETGAGGYTF. CDR3 in DNA: TGTGCCAGCAGCTTGGAAACAGGGGCGGGTGGCTACACCTTC.

The rearrangement links TRBV7-9 to TRBJ1-6, with 9 bases aligning to TRBD1. CDR1 SEHNR and CDR2 FQNEAQ come from the germline V gene (reference sequence). The CDR3 has 15 amino acids. V shed 1 base, J shed 8 bases, and the junction held 3 bases outside the gene matches. CDR3 residues: CASSLEGQGYSPLHF. CDR3 coding DNA: TGTGCCAGCAGCTTAGAAGGACAGGGGTATTCACCCCTCCACTTT.

The count of this clone is one. The genes are TRBV2 and TRBJ2-5, with TRBD2 identical over 11 bases. Germline V gene sequence: CDR1 SNHLY, CDR2 FYNNEI. The CDR3 consists of 17 residues. Germline trimming cut 2 bases from V and 2 bases from J; bases unmatched to any gene: 7. The CDR3 DNA sequence: TGTGCCAGCAGTGAATTGGCGGCTAGCGGGGGGCAAGAGACCCAGTACTTC. This codes for CASSELAASGGQETQYF.

V and J are TRBV6-5 and TRBJ2-5; the match to TRBD2 covers 8 bases. Trimming removed 7 bases from V and 5 bases from J; junction bases left unmatched: 9. CDR1 is MNHEY, CDR2 SVGAGI, per germline. This CDR3 contains 14 residues. The CDR3 sequence: CASTSRGGRETQYF. In DNA, the CDR3 is TGTGCCAGCACCTCACGGGGGGGCCGTGAGACCCAGTACTTC.

The chain is built from TRBV18 and TRBJ1-4; possible D gene TRBD1, 5 bases. CDR1 is KGHSH, CDR2 LQKENI, per germline. The V gene lost 5 bases and the J gene lost 7 bases, with 14 bases spanning the gap. The CDR3 extends over 14 amino acids. The CDR3 sequence: CASSKGGTSEKLFF. In nucleotides, the CDR3 is TGTGCCAGCTCAAAAGGTGGGACTTCTGAAAAACTGTTTTTT.

The V gene is TRBV19, the J gene TRBJ1-1, with D perhaps matching TRBD1 (5 bases). Per germline, CDR1 LNHDA and CDR2 SQIVND (reference sequence). V lost 2 bases and J lost 1, with 14 bases in between. The CDR3 extends over 16 amino acids. Written as DNA, the CDR3 is TGTGCCAGTAGTATATGGGGGGGGACGGGGAACACTGAAGCTTTCTTT. Its translation: CASSIWGGTGNTEAFF.

CDR3 DNA sequence: TGTGCCAGCAGTGTACTACAGGGGTTCACTGAAGCTTTCTTT. It codes for CASSVLQGFTEAFF. The chain combines TRBV2 with TRBJ1-1, with 7 bases matching TRBD1. The J segment lost 4 bases and the V segment lost 4 bases, leaving 6 bases of the junction unmatched. The germline gives CDR1 SNHLY, CDR2 FYNNEI. The CDR3 spans 14 residues.

The rearrangement links TRBV15 to TRBJ1-1; no definite D call. Trimming pared 1 base from V and 4 bases from J, leaving 10 bases between. The germline V gene has CDR1 LNHNV and CDR2 YYDKDF (reference sequence). The CDR3 runs 14 residues. CDR3 in amino acids: CATSRGGGITEAFF. CDR3 coding DNA: TGTGCCACCAGCAGAGGAGGAGGGATCACTGAAGCTTTCTTT.

The chain employs TRBV30 and TRBJ1-2; D unclear. Trimming removed 3 bases at V and 0 bases at J, with 17 bases between. The CDR3 sequence is 16 residues long. Germline V CDR1 and CDR2: GTSNPN, SVGIG (reference sequence). CDR3 loop: CAWRTASRTANYGYTF. The CDR3 DNA reads TGTGCCTGGAGAACGGCATCACGGACTGCTAACTATGGCTACACCTTC.

The chain is built from TRBV4-2 and TRBJ2-7; D not certain. This CDR3 contains 13 residues. Trimming removed 4 bases from V and 5 bases from J, with 12 bases in between. Germline CDR1 is LGHNA and CDR2 is YNFKEQ. CDR3 protein: CASSRDGPHEQYF. In nucleotides, the CDR3 is TGTGCCAGCAGCCGAGACGGTCCTCACGAGCAGTACTTC.

The gene calls are TRBV10-2 and TRBJ1-6; possibly TRBD1 for D (5 bases). Germline values: CDR1 WSHSY, CDR2 SAAADI. V was trimmed by 0 bases and J by 5 bases, leaving 11 bases between them. The CDR3 totals 16 residues. The CDR3 nucleotides are TGCGCCAGCAGTGAGTCGATCAGGGTGGATAATTCACCCCTCCACTTT. Protein: CASSESIRVDNSPLHF.